One sample yielded the 30 T cell receptor beta chains listed below, sequenced in a study of cytomegalovirus exposure and HLA in healthy donors. Sequencing used immunoSEQ multiplex PCR; TCRdb keeps in-frame clones, though not all of them. This repertoire shows tens of thousands of clones, roughly 84% found once; its top ten account for around an eighth. The sequenced material came from PBMCs. The receptors stem from a woman aged 18 to 35 in good health and CMV-seropositive.

The chain links TRBV11-3 to TRBJ2-1; 8 bases agree with TRBD2. The CDR3 covers 15 residues. Per the germline V gene, CDR1 is SGHNT and CDR2 is YENEEA. The V gene end was trimmed by 5 bases and the J gene end by 9 bases; junction bases not matched to a gene: 12. DNA for the CDR3: TGTGCCAGCAGCCCGTACCACGGGGGGGCCGGTGAGCAGTTCTTC. It specifies CASSPYHGGAGEQFF.

This clone has a single count. The chain employs TRBV30 and TRBJ2-2; D may be TRBD2 (6 bases). In germline, CDR1 is GTSNPN, CDR2 SVGIG (reference sequence). The CDR3 extends over 13 amino acids. With 4 bases removed from V and 5 bases from J, the gap between germline ends came to 11 bases. This chain's CDR3 is CAWNPAGTGELFF. In nucleotides, the CDR3 is TGTGCCTGGAACCCTGCGGGGACCGGGGAGCTGTTTTTT.

The chain couples TRBV7-9 to TRBJ2-1; 11 nucleotides match TRBD2. V was clipped by 5 bases and J by 0 bases; unmatched bases: 9. The CDR3 is 18 amino acids. CDR1 is SEHNR, CDR2 FQNEAQ, per germline (reference sequence). The CDR3 reads CASSQAGTSGRSYNEQFF. CDR3 nucleotide sequence: TGTGCCAGCAGCCAAGCCGGGACTAGCGGCCGCTCCTACAATGAGCAGTTCTTC.

V gene TRBV5-1 combines with J gene TRBJ2-3; TRBD2 matches 8 bases. Trimming cost V 1 base and J 6 bases; bases outside gene matches: 7. The germline CDR1 and CDR2 sequences are SGHRS and YFSETQ. The CDR3 sequence is 15 residues long. Here the CDR3 reads CASSLLGGVADTQYF. As DNA, the CDR3 is TGCGCCAGCAGCTTGCTCGGGGGGGTGGCCGATACGCAGTATTTT.

The chain carries TRBV7-8 and TRBJ1-1; 7 bases match TRBD1. The CDR3 totals 13 residues. The J segment lost 4 bases and the V segment lost 2 bases, leaving 1 base of the junction unmatched. The germline V gene encodes CDR1 SGHVS and CDR2 FQNEAQ. CDR3 coding DNA: TGTGCCAGCAGCTTACAGGGGGTCACTGAAGCTTTCTTT. This translates into CASSLQGVTEAFF.

V and J are TRBV5-1 and TRBJ1-4; 7 bases agree with TRBD1. The CDR3 is made up of 16 amino acids. The germline gives CDR1 SGHRS, CDR2 YFSETQ. The trim removed 4 bases at V and 0 bases at J, leaving 6 bases unmatched. The CDR3 nucleotides are TGCGCCAGCAGCCCCGACAGGGATGCAACTAATGAAAAACTGTTTTTT. Residues: CASSPDRDATNEKLFF.

The V and J genes are TRBV5-4 and TRBJ2-3; TRBD2 agrees at 10 bases. Germline V gives CDR1 SGHNT, CDR2 YYREEE (reference sequence). Germline trimming cut 1 base from V and 3 bases from J; bases unmatched to any gene: 5. This CDR3 region has 16 residues. CDR3 bases: TGTGCCAGCAGCTTGAGCGGGGGGGCCATGACAGATACGCAGTATTTT. Its protein is CASSLSGGAMTDTQYF. The whole variable domain, remainder taken from reference TRBV5-4 and TRBJ2-3, is ETGVTQSPTHLIKTRGQQVTLRCSSQSGHNTVSWYQQALGQGPQFIFQYYREEENGRGNFPPRFSGLQFPNYSSELNVNALELDDSALYLCASSLSGGAMTDTQYFGPGTRLTVL.

The DNA for the CDR3 is TGTGCCAGCAGGGACAGGCGGTCGCGCAATTCACCCCTCCACTTT. Its translation is CASRDRRSRNSPLHF. The chain is built from TRBV2 and TRBJ1-6, with 7 bases fitting TRBD1. Germline assignment: CDR1 SNHLY and CDR2 FYNNEI. J gave up 7 bases and V 6 bases, and 9 bases lay outside the gene matches. CDR3 size: 15 residues.

The DNA of the CDR3 is TGTGCCAGCGGGAGAGGTGACTCTGGAAACACCATATATTTT. Residues: CASGRGDSGNTIYF. J is TRBJ1-3 and V is TRBV5-6; the D is unclear. Germline CDR1 reads SGHDT; CDR2 reads YYEEEE. Trimming pared 7 bases from V and 0 bases from J, leaving 11 bases between. This CDR3 comprises 14 residues.

The chain recombines TRBV27 with TRBJ2-3; 8 nucleotides line up with TRBD2. CDR3 length: 17 amino acids. V lost 5 bases and J lost 2; bases outside the gene matches: 12. The V gene's germline CDR1 is MNHEY and CDR2 SMNVEV (reference sequence). CDR3 DNA: TGTGCCAGCAGTCTCCTCGGTCGGGGGGGCCCCACAGATACGCAGTATTTT. This gives the protein CASSLLGRGGPTDTQYF.

This rearrangement joins TRBV7-2 to TRBJ2-7; 8 bases match TRBD2. CDR3 size: 15 residues. The V and J ends lost 0 bases and 3 bases, in that order; junction bases with no gene match: 4. Germline V gene sequence: CDR1 SGHTA, CDR2 FQGNSA. The CDR3 spells CASSLAGGAGYEQYF. CDR3 nucleotide sequence: TGTGCCAGCAGCTTAGCCGGGGGGGCTGGCTACGAGCAGTACTTC.

This clone appeared many times. The chain is built from TRBV27 and TRBJ1-2; TRBD1 might be the D (5 bases). CDR3 size: 15 residues. Germline-derived CDR1 and CDR2 are MNHEY and SMNVEV (reference sequence). V lost 2 bases to trimming and J lost 4 bases, with 14 bases between them. This CDR3 reads CASSLSGGSAYGYTF. The CDR3 region has the DNA TGTGCCAGCAGTTTAAGCGGGGGATCGGCCTATGGCTACACCTTC.

This clone was seen more than once but under ten times. The V gene is TRBV27, the J gene TRBJ2-7; tentatively, D is TRBD1 (6 bases). The V gene lost 0 bases and the J gene lost 5 bases, with 11 bases spanning the gap. The CDR3 is made up of 14 amino acids. The germline CDR1 and CDR2 sequences are MNHEY and SMNVEV (reference sequence). CDR3 sequence: CASSLSTSGDEQYF. The DNA for the CDR3 is TGTGCCAGCAGTTTATCGACTTCAGGGGACGAGCAGTACTTC.

The chain recombines TRBV2 with TRBJ2-7, with D perhaps TRBD1 (6 bases). In germline, CDR1 is SNHLY, CDR2 FYNNEI. Between the trimmed V and J ends, which lost 3 bases and 2 bases, there was a span of 23 bases. There are 18 residues in the CDR3. In DNA, the CDR3 is TGTGCCAGCAGTGAGGGACAATATTACAGGACCCGAACCTACGAGCAGTACTTC. It codes for CASSEGQYYRTRTYEQYF.

The J gene is TRBJ2-6, the V gene TRBV6-1; 9 positions agree with TRBD2. J was trimmed by 2 bases and V by 8 bases; bases with no gene match: 4. CDR1 MNHNS and CDR2 SASEGT come from the germline V gene. The CDR3 runs to 15 residues. The CDR3 region is CASGTSMTGANVLTF. The CDR3 DNA reads as TGTGCCAGCGGGACTAGCATGACTGGGGCCAACGTCCTGACTTTC.

The chain has TRBV5-1 and TRBJ2-3, with D possibly being TRBD2 (7 bases). Trimming left V 0 bases short and J 3 bases short, with 14 bases between. The germline gives CDR1 SGHRS, CDR2 YFSETQ. CDR3 length: 16 amino acids. The CDR3 DNA reads TGCGCCAGCAGCTTGGGGGCGGGGGCGTGGACAGATACGCAGTATTTT. Encoded protein: CASSLGAGAWTDTQYF.

This sequence joins TRBV7-2 and TRBJ2-5, with TRBD1 as a possible D gene (5 bases). The CDR3 length is 16 residues. Trimming cost V 1 base and J 1 base, with 13 bases left between them. Germline V gene lookup returns CDR1 SGHTA and CDR2 FQGNSA. Here the CDR3 DNA reads TGTGCCAGCAGCTTAGATAGGGGTACTCTCCAAGAGACCCAGTACTTC. Its translation is CASSLDRGTLQETQYF.

CDR3 coding DNA: TGTGCCAGCAGCTTAGGCCTAGCGGGTAAAGATACGCAGTATTTT. This gives the protein CASSLGLAGKDTQYF. The chain recombines TRBV11-3 with TRBJ2-3; 8 bases align to TRBD2. With 1 base clipped from V and 5 bases from J, the junction kept 5 bases outside the gene matches. CDR1 is SGHNT, CDR2 YENEEA, per germline. CDR3 length equals 15 residues.

A single count supports this clone. The V and J genes are TRBV5-6 and TRBJ2-1; 9 bases are shared with TRBD1. The CDR3 totals 13 residues. The germline V gene has CDR1 SGHDT and CDR2 YYEEEE. Unmatched junction bases numbered 9, after V lost 7 bases and J lost 10 bases. CDR3 loop: CASAGTGSQEQFF. The CDR3 nucleotides read TGTGCCAGCGCCGGGACAGGGTCCCAGGAGCAGTTCTTC.

This clone was counted a few times. The chain uses TRBV9 and TRBJ2-2; TRBD1 aligns across 9 bases. CDR1 and CDR2 from the germline V gene are SGDLS and YYNGEE. Trimming cost V 6 bases and J 5 bases; bases outside gene matches: 5. The CDR3 extends over 14 amino acids. This CDR3 is CASTGQGGTGELFF. The DNA of the CDR3 is TGTGCCAGCACGGGACAGGGAGGGACCGGGGAGCTGTTTTTT.

The V gene is TRBV6-5, the J gene TRBJ1-5; D may be TRBD1 (6 bases). The CDR3 totals 15 residues. Trimming took 3 bases from V and 0 from J, leaving 9 bases between them. Per germline, CDR1 MNHEY and CDR2 SVGAGI. In DNA, the CDR3 is TGTGCCAGCAGTTATGGACAGAATAGCAATCAGCCCCAGCATTTT. As protein: CASSYGQNSNQPQHF.

The table lists this clone with a few counts. The genes are TRBV9 and TRBJ2-3, with 14 bases that match TRBD2. J was trimmed by 0 bases and V by 0 bases; bases with no gene match: 21. The CDR3 covers 24 residues. Germline V lookup: CDR1 SGDLS, CDR2 YYNGEE. CDR3 sequence: CASSVASALPTSGGVRVSTDTQYF. In DNA, the CDR3 is TGTGCCAGCAGCGTAGCCAGTGCCCTTCCGACTAGCGGGGGGGTTCGGGTCAGCACAGATACGCAGTATTTT.

The chain employs TRBV7-9 and TRBJ1-6; a weak D match, TRBD1 (6 bases). Germline V lookup: CDR1 SEHNR, CDR2 FQNEAQ (reference sequence). This CDR3 is built from 14 residues. With 5 bases removed from V and 7 bases from J, the gap between germline ends came to 12 bases. The CDR3 DNA reads as TGTGCCAGCAGCCCAGGGGCTTGGAATTCACCCCTCCACTTT. The encoded protein is CASSPGAWNSPLHF.

The rearrangement links TRBV6-5 to TRBJ1-1; D might be TRBD1 (6 bases). This CDR3 region has 13 residues. Germline lookup yields CDR1 MNHEY and CDR2 SVGAGI. Trimming cost V 0 bases and J 5 bases, with 7 bases left between them. In nucleotides, the CDR3 is TGTGCCAGCAGTTACTCGCAGGGGACTGAAGCTTTCTTT. Amino acids: CASSYSQGTEAFF.

This chain uses TRBV23-1 with TRBJ2-2; 8 nucleotides match TRBD1. TRBV23-1 is known as an ORF, though its function is uncertain. V was pared by 6 bases and J by 6 bases, with 9 bases of the junction left unmatched. CDR3 size: 15 residues. For the CDR3, the DNA is TGCGCCAGCAGCCCAGGGGGCGGATCAGCCGGGGAGCTGTTTTTT. This gives the protein CASSPGGGSAGELFF.

This clone was detected only once. V gene TRBV29-1 combines with J gene TRBJ2-4; D is perhaps TRBD2 (5 bases). Germline V lookup: CDR1 SQVTM, CDR2 ANQGSEA. Trimming took off 5 bases at V and 0 bases at J, with 11 bases between the two ends. The length of the CDR3 is 14 residues. This CDR3 reads CSVSRGLAKNIQYF. CDR3 DNA sequence: TGCAGCGTTAGTCGGGGATTAGCCAAAAACATTCAGTACTTC.

The V and J genes are TRBV5-5 and TRBJ1-2; D unclear. This CDR3 comprises 13 residues. In germline, CDR1 is SGHKS, CDR2 YYEKEE (reference sequence). Trimming stripped 5 bases from V and 10 bases from J, with 18 bases between. CDR3 region: CASRKEVPGNYTF. CDR3 nucleotides: TGTGCCAGCAGGAAAGAGGTCCCGGGGAACTACACCTTC.

The V call is TRBV7-8, the J call TRBJ1-2; 9 positions match TRBD1. The germline V gene encodes CDR1 SGHVS and CDR2 FQNEAQ. V gave up 5 bases and J gave up 7 bases; unmatched junction bases: 11. The CDR3 is 15 amino acids. CDR3: CASSPRDRGSSGYTF. The CDR3 DNA sequence: TGTGCCAGCAGCCCCAGAGACAGGGGGTCTAGTGGCTACACCTTC.

This clone occurred a few times. V usage is TRBV7-2 and J usage is TRBJ2-7, with TRBD2 identical over 14 bases. Germline CDR1 reads SGHTA; CDR2 reads FQGNSA. Trimming at V came to 5 bases and at J to 3 bases, leaving 3 bases not matched to a gene. CDR3 length: 15 residues. CDR3 loop: CASSRTSGGFYEQYF. As DNA, the CDR3 is TGTGCCAGCAGCCGGACTAGCGGGGGGTTCTACGAGCAGTACTTC. Supplemented by reference TRBV7-2 and TRBJ2-7, the full variable domain reads GAGVSQSPSNKVTEKGKDVELRCDPISGHTALYWYRQSLGQGLEFLIYFQGNSAPDKSGLPSDRFSAERTGGSVSTLTIQRTQQEDSAVYLCASSRTSGGFYEQYFGPGTRLTVT.

The chain joins TRBV19 to TRBJ2-7; D perhaps matches TRBD2 (6 bases). This CDR3 is 14 amino acids long. CDR1 is LNHDA, CDR2 SQIVND, per germline (reference sequence). V was pared by 5 bases and J by 7 bases, with 18 bases between. The CDR3 loop is CASSPREGRGEQYF. The CDR3 DNA reads as TGTGCCAGTAGTCCACGAGAGGGGCGGGGAGAGCAGTACTTC.